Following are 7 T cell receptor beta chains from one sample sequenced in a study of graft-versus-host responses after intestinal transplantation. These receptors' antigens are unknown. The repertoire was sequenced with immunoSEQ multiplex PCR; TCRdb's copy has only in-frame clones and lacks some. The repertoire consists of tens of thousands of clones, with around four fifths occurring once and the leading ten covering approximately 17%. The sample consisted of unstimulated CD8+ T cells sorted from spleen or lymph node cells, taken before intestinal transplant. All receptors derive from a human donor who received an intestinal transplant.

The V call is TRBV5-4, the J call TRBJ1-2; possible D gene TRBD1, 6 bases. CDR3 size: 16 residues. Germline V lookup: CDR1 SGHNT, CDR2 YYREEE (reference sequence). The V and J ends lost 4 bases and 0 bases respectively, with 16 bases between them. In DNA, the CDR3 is TGTGCCAGCAGCGAGAGCCGGGACATTACTAACTATGGCTACACCTTC. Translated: CASSESRDITNYGYTF.

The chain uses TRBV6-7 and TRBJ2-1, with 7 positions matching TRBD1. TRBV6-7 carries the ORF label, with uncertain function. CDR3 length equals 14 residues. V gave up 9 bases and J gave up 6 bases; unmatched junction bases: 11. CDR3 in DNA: TGTGCCAGGCTCCGAGACAGGGCTATCAATGAGCAGTTCTTC. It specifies CARLRDRAINEQFF.

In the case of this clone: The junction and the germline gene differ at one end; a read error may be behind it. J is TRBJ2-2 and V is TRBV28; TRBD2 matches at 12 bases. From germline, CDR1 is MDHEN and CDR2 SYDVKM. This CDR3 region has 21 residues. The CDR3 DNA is TGTGCCAGCAGTTTATATGGGTCTAGCGGGAGGGCCCGGGGGTACACCGGGGAGCCGTTTTTT. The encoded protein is CASSLYGSSGRARGYTGEPFF.

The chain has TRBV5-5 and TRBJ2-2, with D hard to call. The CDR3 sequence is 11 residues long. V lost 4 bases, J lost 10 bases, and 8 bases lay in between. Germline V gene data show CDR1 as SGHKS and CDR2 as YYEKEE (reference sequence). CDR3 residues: CASSPGEELFF. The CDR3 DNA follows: TGTGCCAGCAGCCCCGGCGAGGAGCTGTTTTTT.

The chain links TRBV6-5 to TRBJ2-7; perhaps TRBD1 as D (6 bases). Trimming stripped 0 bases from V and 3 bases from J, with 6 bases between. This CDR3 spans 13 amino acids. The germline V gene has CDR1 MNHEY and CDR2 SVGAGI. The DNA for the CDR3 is TGTGCCAGCAGTTACTCGACAGGCTACGAGCAGTACTTC. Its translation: CASSYSTGYEQYF.

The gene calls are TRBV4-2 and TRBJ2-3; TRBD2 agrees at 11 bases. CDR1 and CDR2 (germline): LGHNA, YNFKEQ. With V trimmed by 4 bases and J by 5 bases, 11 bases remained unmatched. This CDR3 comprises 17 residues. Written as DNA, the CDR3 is TGTGCCAGCAGCCTATTTTTTAGCGGGGGGGGTGGAGATACGCAGTATTTT. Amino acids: CASSLFFSGGGGDTQYF.

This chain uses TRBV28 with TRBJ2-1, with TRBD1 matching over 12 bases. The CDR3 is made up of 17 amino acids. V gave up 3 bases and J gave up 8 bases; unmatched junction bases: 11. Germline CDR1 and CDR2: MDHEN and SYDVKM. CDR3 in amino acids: CASSLTSPGQGAYEQFF. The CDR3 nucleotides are TGTGCCAGCAGTTTGACGTCCCCGGGACAGGGGGCATATGAGCAGTTCTTC. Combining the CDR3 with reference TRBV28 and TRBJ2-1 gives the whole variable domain DVKVTQSSRYLVKRTGEKVFLECVQDMDHENMFWYRQDPGLGLRLIYFSYDVKMKEKGDIPEGYSVSREKKERFSLILESASTNQTSMYLCASSLTSPGQGAYEQFFGPGTRLTVL.